One sample yielded the 32 T cell receptor beta chains listed below, sequenced in a study of cytomegalovirus exposure and HLA in healthy donors. In the PCR, 60 Vbeta and 13 Jbeta primers were used. Assay: immunoSEQ multiplex PCR; the TCRdb copy retains only in-frame clones and omits some. The profile shows around 220,000 clones, around three quarters of them singletons. The sequenced sample consisted of PBMCs. The receptors stem from a man between 40 and 49 years old in good health and CMV-seronegative.

The gene calls are TRBV5-1 and TRBJ2-1, with TRBD2 matching over 14 bases. Germline V gene lookup returns CDR1 SGHRS and CDR2 YFSETQ. The CDR3 loop spans 15 amino acids. With 3 bases clipped from V and 5 bases from J, the junction kept 1 base outside the gene matches. The CDR3 nucleotides read TGCGCCAGCAGCTCGGGACTAGCGGGGGACAATGAGCAGTTCTTC. The encoded protein is CASSSGLAGDNEQFF.

This chain connects TRBV5-1 to TRBJ2-1; TRBD2 agrees at 12 bases. The ends lost 1 base at V and 7 bases at J; junction bases unmatched: 12. The V gene's germline CDR1 is SGHRS and CDR2 YFSETQ. The CDR3 has 18 amino acids. The CDR3 DNA follows: TGCGCCAGCAGCTTGCTGGCTAGCGGGGGGGGGTTGAGAAATGAGCAGTTCTTC. Protein product: CASSLLASGGGLRNEQFF.

This chain links TRBV29-1 with TRBJ2-5, with 7 bases fitting TRBD1. J was trimmed by 4 bases and V by 7 bases; bases with no gene match: 12. Germline loops: CDR1 SQVTM, CDR2 ANQGSEA. The CDR3 length is 14 residues. In nucleotides, the CDR3 is TGCAGCGCAAAATCCGGGACAGCAGGAGAGACCCAGTACTTC. Protein sequence: CSAKSGTAGETQYF.

This clone was counted only a few times. The chain uses TRBV7-2 and TRBJ1-4; tentatively, D is TRBD1 (6 bases). Trimming removed 1 base from V and 6 bases from J, with 12 bases in between. CDR1 and CDR2 (germline): SGHTA, FQGNSA. This CDR3 is built from 15 residues. The CDR3, as DNA: TGTGCCAGCAGCTTAGAGGGCAGGGGAGATGAAAAACTGTTTTTT. Its translation: CASSLEGRGDEKLFF.

The gene calls are TRBV19 and TRBJ1-5; weak D call: TRBD1 (5 bases). V lost 6 bases, J lost 0 bases, and 24 bases lay in between. Germline CDR1 LNHDA, CDR2 SQIVND (reference sequence). The CDR3 has 19 amino acids. In DNA, the CDR3 is TGTGCCAGTAGGGCCGACGGGAGGGGCCGCGGATATAGCAATCAGCCCCAGCATTTT. Amino acid sequence: CASRADGRGRGYSNQPQHF.

The J gene is TRBJ1-2, the V gene TRBV4-1, with 7 positions matching TRBD1. Germline CDR1 MGHRA, CDR2 YSYEKL. CDR3 length equals 16 residues. Germline trimming cut 1 base from V and 7 bases from J; bases unmatched to any gene: 12. The chain's CDR3 is CASSQATLQGKGGYTF. Written as DNA, the CDR3 is TGCGCCAGCAGCCAAGCTACCCTACAGGGGAAGGGTGGCTACACCTTC.

The chain has TRBV19 and TRBJ1-2, with a tentative D call TRBD1 (6 bases). The CDR3 sequence is 16 residues long. The V and J ends lost 7 bases and 8 bases respectively, with 26 bases between them. Germline V gene data show CDR1 as LNHDA and CDR2 as SQIVND (reference sequence). The CDR3 loop reads CASTPGKGDRPRGYTF. The DNA for the CDR3 is TGTGCCAGTACCCCAGGAAAGGGGGACCGACCTAGGGGCTACACCTTC.

The chain combines TRBV2 with TRBJ2-7; D is perhaps TRBD2 (6 bases). This CDR3 contains 16 residues. With 5 bases removed from V and 0 bases from J, the gap between germline ends came to 17 bases. Germline CDR1 is SNHLY and CDR2 is FYNNEI. CDR3 in amino acids: CASSSRSGRSSYEQYF. The CDR3 bases are TGTGCCAGCAGTTCCCGTAGTGGGAGGAGCTCCTACGAGCAGTACTTC.

This chain uses TRBV7-9 with TRBJ2-1; D not certain. Germline CDR1 is SEHNR and CDR2 is FQNEAQ (reference sequence). The CDR3 is 15 amino acids. The V and J ends lost 3 bases and 5 bases respectively, with 14 bases between them. CDR3 nucleotide sequence: TGTGCCAGCAGCTTTTCGCTATCCCCCCACAATGAGCAGTTCTTC. Translated, it gives CASSFSLSPHNEQFF.

This clone showed up just a few times. The chain combines TRBV28 with TRBJ2-2; 7 positions agree with TRBD1. CDR1 MDHEN and CDR2 SYDVKM come from the germline V gene. This CDR3 is 13 amino acids long. V dropped 6 bases and J dropped 6; count of bases not matched to a gene: 4. DNA of the CDR3: TGTGCCAGCAGGACAGGGCCGGCCGGGGAGCTGTTTTTT. Translated: CASRTGPAGELFF.

The chain uses TRBV19 and TRBJ2-1; 7 bases fit TRBD1. V was pared by 5 bases and J by 5 bases, with 9 bases of the junction left unmatched. The germline CDR1 and CDR2 sequences are LNHDA and SQIVND (reference sequence). The CDR3 extends over 15 amino acids. The CDR3 spells CASSVGTAVNNEQFF. CDR3 bases: TGTGCCAGTAGTGTAGGGACAGCGGTGAACAATGAGCAGTTCTTC.

The chain joins TRBV6-1 to TRBJ2-7; D might be TRBD2 (6 bases). V shed 5 bases and J shed 3 bases, with 17 bases lying between them. The germline V gene encodes CDR1 MNHNS and CDR2 SASEGT. CDR3 size: 15 residues. The CDR3 region has the DNA TGTGCCAGCAGTCCCCGTAGCGGCCAGATCTACGAGCAGTACTTC. Protein product: CASSPRSGQIYEQYF.

The chain is built from TRBV5-6 and TRBJ2-7, with 7 bases identical to TRBD2. The CDR3 runs 14 residues. CDR1 SGHDT and CDR2 YYEEEE come from the germline V gene. V trimming: 0 bases; J trimming: 7 bases; junction bases outside the gene matches: 7. The CDR3 loop is CASSLGKAGREQYF. The DNA for the CDR3 is TGTGCCAGCAGCTTGGGGAAAGCGGGGAGGGAGCAGTACTTC.

This clone was seen a handful of times. This chain links TRBV19 with TRBJ2-6; D ambiguous. Between the trimmed V and J ends, which lost 4 bases and 0 bases, there was a span of 22 bases. In germline, CDR1 is LNHDA, CDR2 SQIVND (reference sequence). This CDR3 is 20 amino acids long. The CDR3 DNA reads as TGTGCCAGTAGTACCCCGTTCATGGGCAGACCTAACTCTGGGGCCAACGTCCTGACTTTC. Its protein is CASSTPFMGRPNSGANVLTF.

This clone was detected a few times. The CDR3 here is CASSWSGAAYNEQFF. Here the CDR3 DNA reads TGTGCCAGCAGCTGGAGCGGAGCGGCCTACAATGAGCAGTTCTTC. J is TRBJ2-1 and V is TRBV5-4, with a tentative D call TRBD2 (5 bases). The CDR3 covers 15 residues. Germline-derived CDR1 and CDR2 are SGHNT and YYREEE (reference sequence). V was cut by 3 bases and J by 2 bases, with 12 bases left in between.

This chain joins TRBV7-9 and TRBJ1-1; no clear D. V was cut by 4 bases and J by 7 bases, with 4 bases left in between. Germline V gene data show CDR1 as SEHNR and CDR2 as FQNEAQ (reference sequence). This CDR3 contains 10 residues. CDR3 nucleotide sequence: TGTGCCAGCAGCTATTATGAAGCTTTCTTT. Translation: CASSYYEAFF. The full variable domain, in which reference TRBV7-9 and TRBJ1-1 provide the parts outside the CDR3, is DTGVSQNPRHKITKRGQNVTFRCDPISEHNRLYWYRQTLGQGPEFLTYFQNEAQLEKSRLLSDRFSAERPKGSFSTLEIQRTEQGDSAMYLCASSYYEAFFGQGTRLTVV.

This clone was observed once. The chain recombines TRBV7-8 with TRBJ2-5; 11 bases are a match to TRBD1. The V segment lost 5 bases and the J segment 2 bases; nucleotides outside the gene matches: 4. The CDR3 extends over 15 amino acids. CDR1 is SGHVS and CDR2 is FQNEAQ in the germline V gene. DNA of the CDR3: TGTGCCAGCAGCATGGGGACAGGGGGTCAAGAGACCCAGTACTTC. Encoded protein: CASSMGTGGQETQYF.

This chain connects TRBV7-2 to TRBJ2-7; no definite D call. V lost 5 bases and J lost 3, with 11 bases in between. Per germline, CDR1 SGHTA and CDR2 FQGNSA. The CDR3 has 13 residues. The CDR3 DNA reads TGTGCCAGCAGCCCTAACGTGCGCTACGAGCAGTACTTC. Amino acid sequence: CASSPNVRYEQYF.

V and J are TRBV4-1 and TRBJ1-4, with unresolved D. The CDR3 totals 15 residues. Trimming stripped 1 base from V and 11 bases from J, with 17 bases between. CDR1 is MGHRA, CDR2 YSYEKL, per germline. In DNA, the CDR3 is TGCGCCAGCAGCCAAGCTGAGGGTTCGACGGGGAAACTGTTTTTT. Translating it yields CASSQAEGSTGKLFF.

The genes are TRBV5-1 and TRBJ1-1; possibly TRBD1 for D (5 bases). The CDR3 has 15 residues. Germline V lookup: CDR1 SGHRS, CDR2 YFSETQ. V lost 4 bases and J lost 4, with 17 bases in between. The CDR3 DNA sequence: TGCGCCAGCAGCCCCTGGGGCCAGGAGGGCACTGAAGCTTTCTTT. This sequence encodes CASSPWGQEGTEAFF.

This clone was seen only once. The J gene is TRBJ2-3, the V gene TRBV28; D is unclear. This CDR3 region has 14 residues. V dropped 2 bases and J dropped 0 bases, with 6 bases sitting between them. Germline V gene lookup returns CDR1 MDHEN and CDR2 SYDVKM. DNA of the CDR3: TGTGCCAGCAGTTTACACTCCAGCACAGATACGCAGTATTTT. Translating it yields CASSLHSSTDTQYF.

The chain links TRBV9 to TRBJ2-1; unclear D gene. CDR1 is SGDLS and CDR2 is YYNGEE in the germline V gene. V gave up 0 bases and J gave up 0 bases, with 13 bases separating them. The CDR3 is 17 amino acids. The CDR3 coding sequence is TGTGCCAGCAGCGTAGAAGGCGGAGTAAGCTCCTACAATGAGCAGTTCTTC. Translating gives CASSVEGGVSSYNEQFF.

V is TRBV29-1 and J is TRBJ2-1, with 9 bases matching TRBD2. The CDR3 is 16 residues long. Germline V gene data show CDR1 as SQVTM and CDR2 as ANQGSEA. The V gene end was trimmed by 0 bases and the J gene end by 3 bases; junction bases not matched to a gene: 6. The CDR3 spells CSVEDQRTSDYNEQFF. CDR3 DNA: TGCAGCGTTGAAGATCAAAGGACTAGCGACTACAATGAGCAGTTCTTC.

The gene calls are TRBV6-5 and TRBJ2-7, with 7 bases that match TRBD2. V lost 7 bases and J lost 2; bases outside the gene matches: 11. The germline V gene encodes CDR1 MNHEY and CDR2 SVGAGI. This CDR3 is 15 amino acids long. The CDR3 reads CASKSNRGGAYEQYF. The CDR3 bases are TGTGCCAGCAAATCGAATAGGGGAGGGGCCTACGAGCAGTACTTC.

Note on this clone: Other DNA sequences in the same sample also yield this CDR3. This chain connects TRBV25-1 to TRBJ2-2, with 9 positions matching TRBD1. The CDR3 has 15 amino acids. V was pared by 5 bases and J by 3 bases, with 4 bases of the junction left unmatched. The germline V gene encodes CDR1 MGHDK and CDR2 SYGVNS. Here the CDR3 reads CASSKRDRDTGELFF. The CDR3 DNA reads TGTGCCAGCAGTAAGCGGGACAGGGACACCGGGGAGCTGTTTTTT.

The rearrangement uses TRBV5-8 and TRBJ2-7; D remains ambiguous. This CDR3 has 11 amino acids. The germline CDR1 and CDR2 sequences are SGHTS and YDEGEE. The V end was cut by 0 bases, the J end by 5 bases, with 3 bases between. The CDR3 sequence is CASSLANEQYF. In nucleotides, the CDR3 is TGTGCCAGCAGCTTGGCCAACGAGCAGTACTTC.

The rearrangement joins TRBV25-1 to TRBJ2-1; D is perhaps TRBD1 (5 bases). CDR1 and CDR2 from the germline V gene are MGHDK and SYGVNS. Trimming stripped 2 bases from V and 4 bases from J, with 9 bases between. The CDR3 covers 14 residues. The CDR3 here is CASSEPGLYNEQFF. The CDR3 DNA follows: TGTGCCAGCAGTGAACCAGGGTTGTACAATGAGCAGTTCTTC.

This clone was seen a single time. J is TRBJ2-7 and V is TRBV6-6; tentatively, D is TRBD1 (5 bases). V lost 5 bases and J 5 bases, leaving 19 bases between the germline ends. Germline V gene sequence: CDR1 MNHNY, CDR2 SVGAGI (reference sequence). This CDR3 is 15 amino acids long. The CDR3 bases are TGTGCCAGCAGTCACGCGTGGACAAGTAATGACGAGCAGTACTTC. It codes for CASSHAWTSNDEQYF.

This clone came up once. The CDR3 loop reads CSVEMGLAGAISSYNEQFF. CDR3 coding DNA: TGCAGCGTTGAAATGGGACTAGCGGGTGCCATTAGCTCCTACAATGAGCAGTTCTTC. This chain joins TRBV29-1 and TRBJ2-1; 12 bases line up with TRBD2. The CDR3 consists of 19 residues. Trimming removed 2 bases from V and 0 bases from J; junction bases left unmatched: 11. In germline, CDR1 is SQVTM, CDR2 ANQGSEA.

The chain couples TRBV5-1 to TRBJ1-4; 10 nucleotides match TRBD1. This CDR3 region has 15 residues. The V gene end was trimmed by 4 bases and the J gene end by 8 bases; junction bases not matched to a gene: 8. Germline loops: CDR1 SGHRS, CDR2 YFSETQ. CDR3 nucleotide sequence: TGCGCCAGCAGCGATGACAGGGGGCTGAGGGAAAAACTGTTTTTT. It specifies CASSDDRGLREKLFF.

V and J are TRBV20-1 and TRBJ2-7; TRBD2 is a possible D gene (6 bases). The V gene's germline CDR1 is DFQATT and CDR2 SNEGSKA (reference sequence). The CDR3 extends over 11 amino acids. V gave up 8 bases and J gave up 3 bases, with 11 bases separating them. The CDR3 nucleotides are TGCAGTAGCACCGGGGGCTACGAGCAGTACTTC. Encoded protein: CSSTGGYEQYF.

CDR3 protein: CASSLERGANTGELFF. In DNA form, the CDR3 reads TGCGCCAGCAGCTTGGAGCGCGGGGCAAACACCGGGGAGCTGTTTTTT. This chain joins TRBV5-1 and TRBJ2-2; tentative D call: TRBD2 (6 bases). The CDR3 has 16 amino acids. CDR1 is SGHRS and CDR2 is YFSETQ in the germline V gene. The V and J ends lost 0 bases and 2 bases respectively, with 11 bases between them.